This section outlines one TCR beta chain sequence together with its context. This entry is derived from a study of blood T cell repertoires in COVID-19. The wider study: There were acute and convalescent COVID-19 samples, and they came from the United States, Italy and Spain.

The germline gives CDR1 SGHVS, CDR2 FQNEAQ. The CDR3 covers 12 residues. Trimming left V 3 bases short and J 11 bases short, with 10 bases between. Data came from immunoSEQ multiplex PCR; TCRdb stores just in-frame clones and leaves some out. The sample lists 300,000 to 450,000 clones, 89% seen once, with approximately 3% in the top ten. Sequencing input: peripheral blood. The clonotype was recovered from a woman aged 25 to 39 with COVID-19, enrolled during active disease. V is TRBV7-8 and J is TRBJ1-4; D is undetermined. CDR3 nucleotide sequence: TGTGCCAGCAGCTTCCGCGAGGGCAAACTGTTTTTT. Protein sequence: CASSFREGKLFF. Full variable domain (missing parts from reference TRBV7-8 and TRBJ1-4): GAGVSQSPRYKVAKRGQDVALRCDPISGHVSLFWYQQALGQGPEFLTYFQNEAQLDKSGLPSDRFFAERPEGSVSTLKIQRTQQEDSAVYLCASSFREGKLFFGSGTQLSVL.